This T cell receptor beta chain appears in the sequencing data of a study of molecular identifiers for immune sequencing clone quantification. Study outcomes and limitations: Clones carrying above 20 RNA copies accounted for over 97% of effector molecules, under 1% in naive cells.

TCRdb re-called the PCR reads through MiXCR, storing one row per CDR3 protein. The sample lists approximately 550,000 distinct CDR3 sequences; about a fifth were seen once. This clonotype was picked up a small number of times. The antigen remains unidentified. V lost 0 bases and J lost 2, with 11 bases in between. This CDR3 is built from 15 residues. Germline V lookup: CDR1 MNHNS, CDR2 SASEGT. V gene TRBV6-1 combines with J gene TRBJ2-7; D possibly corresponds to TRBD1 (5 bases). What was sequenced was naive CD8+ T cells from blood, with Jurkat cell RNA spiked in. Subset reported: FACS-sorted CD8+CD4-CCR7+CD45RA+ naive T cells. The origin of this receptor is a human donor in good health. Some libraries in this study had Jurkat cell RNA spiked in. CDR3 coding DNA: TGTGCCAGCAGTGAAGCGCTGGGGCAGGCCTACGAGCAGTACTTC. It translates to CASSEALGQAYEQYF.